Listed below are T cell receptor beta chains from one sample, sequenced in a study of blood T cell repertoires in COVID-19. Produced via immunoSEQ multiplex PCR; TCRdb's table is partial and in-frame only. This table has about 98,000 clones, about nine tenths appearing once. The material sequenced was peripheral blood. These TCRs come from a man aged 45-60 years with acute or convalescent COVID-19. CDR3s include the opening cysteine and the closing phenylalanine or tryptophan. D genes are given only for firm matches. Size is omitted from some rows. Given values are once, few, many or a class for expanded clones.

clone size,D gene,V gene,J gene,CDR3 protein,CDR3 DNA
NA,NA,TRBV7-9,TRBJ1-3,CASSLVQGNTIYF,TGTGCCAGCAGCTTAGTACAGGGAAACACCATATATTTT
NA,NA,TRBV27,TRBJ2-7,CASSFTGGGTYEQYF,TGTGCCAGCAGTTTTACGGGGGGCGGTACCTACGAGCAGTACTTC
NA,NA,TRBV29-1,TRBJ2-2,CSVGLTEEQGELFF,TGCAGCGTTGGGCTGACCGAGGAACAAGGGGAGCTGTTTTTT
NA,NA,TRBV7-2,TRBJ1-5,CASSSDTNQPQHF,TGTGCCAGCAGCTCGGACACCAATCAGCCCCAGCATTTT
NA,TRBD1,TRBV4-2,TRBJ2-7,CASSLGTADEQYF,TGTGCCAGCAGCCTAGGGACAGCGGATGAGCAGTACTTC
NA,TRBD1,TRBV7-6,TRBJ1-1,CASGGQGVSEAFF,TGTGCCAGTGGAGGGCAGGGGGTCTCTGAAGCTTTCTTT
NA,NA,TRBV10-1,TRBJ2-1,CASSDRGTGEQFF,TGCGCCAGCAGTGACCGAGGGACTGGGGAGCAGTTCTTC
NA,TRBD2,TRBV4-1,TRBJ2-7,CASSQVLAGGEQYF,TGCGCCAGCAGCCAAGTTCTAGCGGGAGGCGAGCAGTACTTC
NA,NA,TRBV19,TRBJ1-5,CASTGTLNQPQHF,TGTGCCAGTACCGGGACACTCAATCAGCCCCAGCATTTT
NA,TRBD1,TRBV27,TRBJ1-1,CATYRGRGLNTEAFF,TGTGCCACCTATAGGGGGCGAGGACTGAACACTGAAGCTTTCTTT
NA,TRBD1,TRBV11-2,TRBJ2-1,CASSGPTGVEQFF,TGTGCCAGCAGCGGGCCGACAGGGGTGGAGCAGTTCTTC
NA,NA,TRBV7-9,TRBJ1-1,CASSGQQFVTEAFF,TGTGCCAGCAGCGGACAACAGTTTGTCACTGAAGCTTTCTTT
NA,TRBD1,TRBV6-5,TRBJ2-7,CASSYSRDRGAYEQYF,TGTGCCAGCAGTTACTCCCGGGACAGGGGGGCCTACGAGCAGTACTTC
NA,TRBD1,TRBV5-6,TRBJ2-7,CASTVSGQIYEQYF,TGTGCCAGCACCGTATCGGGACAGATTTACGAGCAGTACTTC
NA,TRBD2,TRBV11-3,TRBJ2-2,CASSLDLASGNTGELFF,TGTGCCAGCAGCTTAGATTTGGCTAGCGGTAACACCGGGGAGCTGTTTTTT
NA,NA,TRBV10-3,TRBJ2-1,CAISEVSYNEQFF,TGTGCCATCAGTGAGGTCAGCTACAATGAGCAGTTCTTC
NA,NA,TRBV2,TRBJ1-4,CASTQTGVTNEKLFF,TGTGCCAGCACACAGACGGGGGTAACTAATGAAAAACTGTTTTTT
NA,NA,TRBV6-6,TRBJ1-3,CASRSGHFSGNTIYF,TGTGCCAGCAGGTCTGGGCACTTCTCTGGAAACACCATATATTTT
NA,NA,TRBV5-1,TRBJ2-1,CASSQGRGTTYNEQFF,TGCGCCAGCAGCCAAGGGAGGGGGACAACCTACAATGAGCAGTTCTTC
NA,NA,TRBV5-4,TRBJ2-3,CASSGQEVTDTQYF,TGTGCCAGCAGCGGTCAGGAGGTCACAGATACGCAGTATTTT
NA,NA,TRBV29-1,TRBJ2-6,CSHADWEEWLGANVLTF,TGCAGCCATGCTGACTGGGAGGAGTGGCTTGGGGCCAACGTCCTGACTTTC
NA,NA,TRBV6-1,TRBJ1-2,CASSDDSRPNYGYTF,TGTGCCAGCAGTGACGACAGTCGGCCTAACTATGGCTACACCTTC
NA,TRBD2,TRBV24-1,TRBJ2-1,CATSGQGLAGGEQFF,TGTGCCACGTCGGGACAGGGACTAGCGGGAGGTGAGCAGTTCTTC
NA,TRBD1,TRBV10-3,TRBJ2-7,CAIRGPGQGYEQYF,TGTGCCATCAGGGGACCGGGACAGGGGTACGAGCAGTACTTC
NA,NA,TRBV6-1,TRBJ1-5,CASSEGGGARKPQHF,TGTGCCAGCAGTGAAGGCGGGGGGGCGAGGAAGCCCCAGCATTTT
NA,TRBD1,TRBV5-6,TRBJ1-3,CASSFETGNSGNTIYF,TGTGCCAGCAGCTTTGAGACAGGGAACTCTGGAAACACCATATATTTT
NA,NA,TRBV7-2,TRBJ2-3,CASSLVPTQYF,TGTGCCAGCAGCTTAGTCCCAACGCAGTATTTT
NA,NA,TRBV27,TRBJ1-1,CASSLDSLMNTEAFF,TGTGCCAGCAGTTTGGACAGCCTCATGAACACTGAAGCTTTCTTT
NA,TRBD1,TRBV2,TRBJ1-3,CASSVATGYSGNTIYF,TGTGCCAGCAGTGTCGCGACAGGGTACTCTGGAAACACCATATATTTT
NA,NA,TRBV5-8,TRBJ1-1,CASSLDAGGNTEAFF,TGTGCCAGCAGCTTGGATGCGGGAGGGAACACTGAAGCTTTCTTT
few,NA,TRBV4-1,TRBJ2-1,CASSQDRSLPNEQFF,TGCGCCAGCAGCCAAGATAGGAGTCTGCCAAATGAGCAGTTCTTC
NA,TRBD1,TRBV27,TRBJ1-6,CASRGATGGRTSPLHF,TGTGCCAGCAGAGGGGCGACAGGGGGTCGAACCTCACCCCTCCACTTT
few,TRBD2,TRBV3-1/TRBV3-2,TRBJ2-7,CASSQASGKTYEQYF,TGTGCCAGCAGCCAGGCTAGCGGGAAAACCTACGAGCAGTACTTC
NA,NA,TRBV5-6,TRBJ1-2,CATREGRNYGYTF,TGTGCGACGAGGGAGGGAAGAAACTATGGCTACACCTTC
NA,NA,TRBV29-1,TRBJ1-2,CSVELGGDYTF,TGCAGCGTTGAGCTGGGGGGGGACTACACCTTC
NA,TRBD2,TRBV24-1,TRBJ2-2,CATADTGGTGELFF,TGTGCCACCGCCGATACGGGAGGTACCGGGGAGCTGTTTTTT
NA,TRBD2,TRBV7-8,TRBJ2-5,CASSLLTSGRRETQYF,TGTGCCAGCAGCTTATTGACTAGCGGGAGGCGAGAGACCCAGTACTTC
NA,NA,TRBV4-1,TRBJ1-6,CASSSPAGDSPLHF,TGCGCCAGCAGCTCCCCGGCCGGGGATTCACCCCTCCACTTT
NA,NA,TRBV7-3,TRBJ2-5,CASSASGGPAETQYF,TGTGCCAGCAGCGCATCAGGGGGGCCGGCAGAGACCCAGTACTTC
NA,NA,TRBV12-3/TRBV12-4,TRBJ1-2,CASSGEGRGYTF,TGTGCCAGCTCCGGGGAGGGACGTGGCTACACCTTC
NA,TRBD1,TRBV5-1,TRBJ1-1,CASSLEYRDRGTEAFF,TGCGCCAGCAGCTTGGAGTATCGGGACAGGGGTACTGAAGCTTTCTTT
NA,NA,TRBV11-3,TRBJ2-5,CASSLTLETQYF,TGTGCCAGCAGCTTGACTCTGGAGACCCAGTACTTC
NA,TRBD2,TRBV11-2,TRBJ2-7,CASSTREGLPPISYEQYF,TGTGCCAGCTCTACCCGGGAGGGGTTACCACCTATCTCCTACGAGCAGTACTTC
few,NA,TRBV29-1,TRBJ2-7,CSVEQGASGEQYF,TGCAGCGTTGAACAAGGGGCTTCTGGCGAGCAGTACTTC
NA,NA,TRBV5-1,TRBJ2-6,CASRVAAGANVLTF,TGCGCCAGCAGGGTGGCTGCTGGGGCCAACGTCCTGACTTTC
NA,NA,TRBV19,TRBJ2-7,CASSNPGTRRDEQYF,TGTGCCAGTAGCAACCCGGGGACACGAAGGGACGAGCAGTACTTC
NA,NA,TRBV7-9,TRBJ2-6,CAGAGANVLTF,TGTGCCGGGGCGGGGGCCAACGTCCTGACTTTC
NA,TRBD2,TRBV6-2/TRBV6-3,TRBJ2-7,CASSLERGISYEQYF,TGTGCCAGCAGTTTGGAGCGGGGGATCTCCTACGAGCAGTACTTC
NA,TRBD1,TRBV5-1,TRBJ2-7,CASSVGTGGDEQYF,TGCGCCAGCAGCGTGGGGACAGGGGGCGACGAGCAGTACTTC
NA,NA,TRBV16,TRBJ2-3,CASSQYEGGSDTQYF,TGTGCCAGCAGCCAATACGAGGGAGGCTCAGATACGCAGTATTTT
NA,TRBD2,TRBV10-1,TRBJ2-1,CASSDVGGSYNEQFF,TGCGCCAGCAGTGATGTGGGAGGGAGCTACAATGAGCAGTTCTTC
NA,NA,TRBV3-1/TRBV3-2,TRBJ2-7,CASSQDPFYNYEQYF,TGTGCCAGCAGCCAAGATCCCTTTTACAACTACGAGCAGTACTTC
NA,NA,TRBV18,TRBJ2-7,CASSGSVGDGSSYEQYF,TGTGCCAGCTCAGGGTCAGTAGGGGACGGGAGCTCCTACGAGCAGTACTTC
NA,NA,TRBV2,TRBJ2-1,CASREGGAPYNEQFF,TGTGCCAGCAGGGAGGGCGGGGCTCCTTACAATGAGCAGTTCTTC